These T cell receptor beta chains were read from a single sample in a study of blood T cell repertoires in COVID-19. TCRdb's copy holds only in-frame clones and misses some; the assay was immunoSEQ multiplex PCR. The data contain about 80,000 clones, roughly 87% of them singletons. Sequenced: peripheral blood. The receptor set was obtained from an older man with acute or convalescent COVID-19. Each CDR3 is given with its conserved first and last residue. The order of the fields is V gene, J gene, D gene, clone size, CDR3 protein, CDR3 DNA. D genes are given only for firm matches. Only some rows state a clone size, as once, few, many or a class for expanded clones.

TRBV6-6	TRBJ1-5	-	-	CASIDTGGSQPQHF	TGTGCCAGCATCGACACTGGGGGCAGTCAGCCCCAGCATTTT
TRBV21-1	TRBJ1-1	-	-	CASSAADRDTEAFF	TGTGCCAGCAGCGCGGCCGACAGGGACACTGAAGCTTTCTTT
TRBV30	TRBJ2-5	TRBD2	-	CAWNWGGETQYF	TGTGCCTGGAATTGGGGGGGTGAGACCCAGTACTTC
TRBV6-5	TRBJ1-2	TRBD1	-	CASRIGQAIYGYTF	TGTGCCAGCAGAATAGGACAGGCGATCTATGGCTACACCTTC
TRBV6-5	TRBJ1-2	-	few	CASIGTQGYTF	TGTGCCAGCATAGGGACACAAGGCTACACCTTC
TRBV18	TRBJ2-2	TRBD1	-	CASSPPGQGTGELFF	TGTGCCAGCTCACCGCCGGGACAGGGGACCGGGGAGCTGTTTTTT
TRBV19	TRBJ1-5	TRBD1	-	CASSVSGTEQRNQPQHF	TGTGCCAGTAGTGTATCCGGGACAGAGCAACGCAATCAGCCCCAGCATTTT
TRBV7-9	TRBJ2-3	TRBD2	-	CASSPPAGRADTQYF	TGTGCCAGCAGCCCCCCAGCGGGGAGGGCAGATACGCAGTATTTT
TRBV29-1	TRBJ1-2	-	-	CSVVGDYGYTF	TGCAGCGTTGTAGGGGACTATGGCTACACCTTC
TRBV3-1/TRBV3-2	TRBJ2-3	-	-	CASSQDPRGRLGTDTQYF	TGTGCCAGCAGCCAAGATCCCAGGGGACGGTTAGGCACAGATACGCAGTATTTT
TRBV5-4	TRBJ1-2	TRBD1	-	CASSPGQAPLGYTF	TGTGCCAGCAGCCCTGGACAGGCCCCTCTTGGCTACACCTTC
TRBV6-5	TRBJ1-1	TRBD1	-	CASRDNRGTEAFF	TGTGCCAGCAGAGACAACAGGGGAACTGAAGCTTTCTTT
TRBV7-2	TRBJ2-4	TRBD2	-	CASSLGASGGFQYF	TGTGCCAGCAGCTTGGGAGCTAGCGGGGGCTTCCAGTACTTC
TRBV5-6	TRBJ2-7	TRBD2	few	CASREGLAGGPYEQYF	TGTGCCAGCAGGGAGGGACTAGCGGGGGGCCCCTACGAGCAGTACTTC
TRBV3-1/TRBV3-2	TRBJ2-7	TRBD2	-	CASSPFSGGTYEQYF	TGTGCCAGCAGCCCTTTTAGCGGGGGGACCTACGAGCAGTACTTC
TRBV12-5	TRBJ2-7	TRBD1	-	CASGPQDRGPYEQYF	TGTGCTAGTGGTCCCCAGGACAGGGGACCCTACGAGCAGTACTTC
TRBV3-1/TRBV3-2	TRBJ1-2	-	once	CASSQATGRFGYTF	TGTGCCAGCAGCCAAGCCACCGGGAGGTTTGGCTACACCTTC
TRBV27	TRBJ1-1	TRBD1	-	CASSPETGGIAEAFF	TGTGCCAGCAGTCCAGAGACAGGGGGTATCGCTGAAGCTTTCTTT
TRBV5-5	TRBJ2-2	TRBD2	-	CASSLYLAGFNTGELFF	TGTGCCAGCAGCTTGTATCTAGCGGGGTTCAACACCGGGGAGCTGTTTTTT
TRBV19	TRBJ2-5	TRBD2	-	CASSLGGAGETQYF	TGTGCCAGTAGTCTCGGGGGGGCCGGGGAGACCCAGTACTTC
TRBV6-6	TRBJ1-5	TRBD1	-	CASRQTGDINQPQHF	TGTGCCAGCAGGCAGACAGGGGACATCAATCAGCCCCAGCATTTT
TRBV5-1	TRBJ2-1	TRBD2	-	CASSLPIAGTDNEQFF	TGCGCCAGCAGCTTGCCAATAGCGGGGACGGACAATGAGCAGTTCTTC
TRBV18	TRBJ1-3	-	-	CASSPWDSASGNTIYF	TGTGCCAGCTCACCATGGGACTCAGCCTCTGGAAACACCATATATTTT
TRBV7-2	TRBJ1-5	-	-	CASSLGHNSNQPQHF	TGTGCCAGCAGCTTGGGGCATAATAGCAATCAGCCCCAGCATTTT
TRBV5-1	TRBJ2-2	-	-	CASMTGNTGELFF	TGCGCCAGCATGACAGGGAACACCGGGGAGCTGTTTTTT
TRBV2	TRBJ1-1	TRBD1	-	CASSEALGQGSPEAFF	TGTGCCAGCAGCGAAGCTCTGGGACAGGGGAGCCCTGAAGCTTTCTTT
TRBV6-2/TRBV6-3	TRBJ1-1	-	-	CASSYQLNTEAFF	TGTGCCAGCAGTTATCAATTGAACACTGAAGCTTTCTTT
TRBV4-1	TRBJ2-7	TRBD1	-	CASSLDRAYEQYF	TGCGCCAGCAGCCTGGACAGGGCCTACGAGCAGTACTTC
TRBV6-2/TRBV6-3	TRBJ2-3	TRBD2	-	CASSERLAGTTDTQYF	TGTGCCAGCAGCGAAAGACTAGCGGGGACGACAGATACGCAGTATTTT
TRBV14	TRBJ2-5	TRBD1	-	CASSQTGGVKTQYF	TGTGCCAGCAGCCAGACAGGGGGCGTAAAGACCCAGTACTTC
TRBV27	TRBJ2-1	TRBD2	-	CASSLLRTSGGANEQFF	TGTGCCAGCAGTTTACTGAGGACTAGCGGGGGGGCCAATGAGCAGTTCTTC
TRBV6-6	TRBJ2-2	-	-	CASSSGQFNGELFF	TGTGCCAGCAGCTCCGGACAGTTCAACGGGGAGCTGTTTTTT
TRBV3-1/TRBV3-2	TRBJ2-7	TRBD1	-	CASSNSGGYSYEQYF	TGTGCCAGCTCCAATTCAGGGGGATACTCTTACGAGCAGTACTTC
TRBV10-3	TRBJ2-2	-	-	CAISEGGQFTGELFF	TGTGCCATCAGTGAGGGAGGGCAGTTCACCGGGGAGCTGTTTTTT
TRBV7-9	TRBJ1-1	-	-	CASSLTALNTEAFF	TGTGCCAGCAGCTTAACAGCCTTGAACACTGAAGCTTTCTTT
TRBV29-1	TRBJ1-2	-	-	CSVEDHGAGYTF	TGCAGCGTTGAAGATCATGGGGCTGGCTACACCTTC
TRBV3-1/TRBV3-2	TRBJ2-2	-	-	CASSPLIQGLGELFF	TGTGCCAGCAGCCCACTAATACAGGGTTTGGGGGAGCTGTTTTTT
TRBV24-1	TRBJ2-3	-	medium-sized	CATSGLTGGADTQYF	TGTGCCACCAGTGGGTTAACAGGGGGGGCAGATACGCAGTATTTT
TRBV5-1	TRBJ2-7	TRBD1	-	CASSTGGWYEQYF	TGCGCCAGCAGCACAGGGGGCTGGTACGAGCAGTACTTC
TRBV6-1	TRBJ1-6	-	once	CASSEDRSSPLHF	TGTGCCAGCAGTGAAGACAGGTCATCACCCCTCCACTTT
TRBV30	TRBJ2-2	-	few	CAWSVPGNTGELFF	TGTGCCTGGAGTGTACCCGGGAACACCGGGGAGCTGTTTTTT
TRBV19	TRBJ2-3	TRBD2	-	CASSMTSGRTDTQYF	TGTGCCAGTAGTATGACTAGCGGGCGCACAGATACGCAGTATTTT
TRBV7-2	TRBJ2-7	TRBD1	-	CASSLGQGISYEQYF	TGTGCCAGCAGCTTGGGACAGGGAATTTCCTACGAGCAGTACTTC
TRBV10-2	TRBJ2-1	-	-	CASSALLSYNEQFF	TGCGCCAGCAGCGCCCTGCTAAGTTACAATGAGCAGTTCTTC
TRBV27	TRBJ2-2	TRBD2	-	CASSLGTSNTGELFF	TGTGCCAGCAGCCTCGGGACTAGCAACACCGGGGAGCTGTTTTTT
TRBV10-3	TRBJ2-5	TRBD2	-	CAIKGSGGEQETQYF	TGTGCCATCAAAGGGAGCGGGGGAGAACAAGAGACCCAGTACTTC
TRBV12-3/TRBV12-4	TRBJ1-2	TRBD1	-	CASSRDRNYGYTF	TGTGCCAGCAGTCGGGACAGAAACTATGGCTACACCTTC
TRBV6-5	TRBJ2-6	-	-	CASNRVRGANVLTF	TGTGCCAGTAACAGGGTTAGAGGGGCCAACGTCCTGACTTTC
TRBV2	TRBJ2-1	TRBD2	few	CASAPSGGVNEQFF	TGTGCCAGCGCCCCTAGCGGGGGGGTGAATGAGCAGTTCTTC
TRBV9	TRBJ1-2	TRBD1	-	CASSSSLGVTGTGYTF	TGTGCCAGCAGCTCATCACTTGGGGTGACAGGGACTGGCTACACCTTC
TRBV4-2	TRBJ2-2	TRBD2	-	CASSVPGLGGGELFF	TGTGCCAGCAGCGTACCTGGACTAGGCGGCGGGGAGCTGTTTTTT
TRBV25-1	TRBJ1-5	-	-	CASREAGNQPQHF	TGTGCCAGCCGGGAGGCGGGCAATCAGCCCCAGCATTTT
TRBV5-4	TRBJ1-2	-	-	CASSLVAQGYGYTF	TGTGCCAGCAGCTTGGTGGCGCAGGGCTATGGCTACACCTTC
TRBV7-9	TRBJ1-6	TRBD1	-	CASGLGQGNSPLHF	TGTGCCAGCGGCCTAGGACAGGGAAATTCACCCCTCCACTTT
TRBV6-6	TRBJ1-2	-	-	CASSYSPLRDGYTF	TGTGCCAGCAGTTACTCACCGTTGCGCGATGGCTACACCTTC
TRBV9	TRBJ2-2	TRBD2	-	CASSVGLAPGELFF	TGTGCCAGCAGCGTAGGACTAGCGCCAGGGGAGCTGTTTTTT
TRBV4-1	TRBJ1-2	TRBD1	few	CASSQDRDRGSGRGYTF	TGCGCCAGCAGCCAAGACAGGGACAGGGGGTCCGGAAGGGGCTACACCTTC